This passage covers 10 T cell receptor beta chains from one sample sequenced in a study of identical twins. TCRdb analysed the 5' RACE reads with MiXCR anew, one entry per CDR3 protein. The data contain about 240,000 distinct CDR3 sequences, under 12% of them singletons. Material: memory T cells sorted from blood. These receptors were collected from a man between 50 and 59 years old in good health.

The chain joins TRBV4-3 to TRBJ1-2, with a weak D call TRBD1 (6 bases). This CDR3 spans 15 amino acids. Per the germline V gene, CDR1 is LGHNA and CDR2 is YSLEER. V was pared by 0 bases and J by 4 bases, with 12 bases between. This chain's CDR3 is CASSQDRQGPYGYTF. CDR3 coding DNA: TGCGCCAGCAGCCAAGATCGGCAGGGGCCCTATGGCTACACCTTC.

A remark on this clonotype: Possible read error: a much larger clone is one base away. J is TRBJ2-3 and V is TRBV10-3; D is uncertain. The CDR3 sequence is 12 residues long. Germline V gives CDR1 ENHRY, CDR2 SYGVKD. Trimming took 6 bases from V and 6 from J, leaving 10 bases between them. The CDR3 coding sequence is TGTGCCATCAGGAAGGCCTCTGATACGCAGTATTTT. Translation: CAIRKASDTQYF.

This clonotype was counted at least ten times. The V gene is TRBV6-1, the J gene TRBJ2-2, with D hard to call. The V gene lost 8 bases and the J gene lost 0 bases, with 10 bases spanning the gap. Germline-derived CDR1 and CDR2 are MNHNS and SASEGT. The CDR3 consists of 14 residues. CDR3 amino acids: CASFRNANTGELFF. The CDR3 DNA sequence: TGTGCCAGCTTCAGGAACGCGAACACCGGGGAGCTGTTTTTT.

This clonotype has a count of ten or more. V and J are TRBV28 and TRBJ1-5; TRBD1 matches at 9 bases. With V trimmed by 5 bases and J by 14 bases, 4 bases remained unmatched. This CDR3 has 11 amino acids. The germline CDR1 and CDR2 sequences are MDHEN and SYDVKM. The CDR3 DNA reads TGTGCCAGCAGTCTCCGGGACAGGGAGCATTTT. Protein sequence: CASSLRDREHF.

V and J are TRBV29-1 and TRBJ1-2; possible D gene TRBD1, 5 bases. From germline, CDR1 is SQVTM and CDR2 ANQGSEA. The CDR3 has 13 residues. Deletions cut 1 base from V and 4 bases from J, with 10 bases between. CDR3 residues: CSVEGDAGYGYTF. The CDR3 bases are TGCAGCGTTGAAGGGGACGCTGGCTATGGCTACACCTTC.

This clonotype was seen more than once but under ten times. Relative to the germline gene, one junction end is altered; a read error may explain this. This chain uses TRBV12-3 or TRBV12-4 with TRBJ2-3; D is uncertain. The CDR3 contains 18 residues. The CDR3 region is CASSPSVVGKISTDAQYF. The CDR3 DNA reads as TGTGCCAGCAGTCCCAGTGTCGTGGGGAAAATCAGCACAGATGCGCAGTATTTT.

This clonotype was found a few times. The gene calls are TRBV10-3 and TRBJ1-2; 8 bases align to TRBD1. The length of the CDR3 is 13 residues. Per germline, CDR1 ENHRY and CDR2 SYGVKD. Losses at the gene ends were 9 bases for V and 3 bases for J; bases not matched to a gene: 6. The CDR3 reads CAINSGGDYGYTF. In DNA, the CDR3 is TGTGCCATAAACTCAGGGGGCGACTATGGCTACACCTTC.

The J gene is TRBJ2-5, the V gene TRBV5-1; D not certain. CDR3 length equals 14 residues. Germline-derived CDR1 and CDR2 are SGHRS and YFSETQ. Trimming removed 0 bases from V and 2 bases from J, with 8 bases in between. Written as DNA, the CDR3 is TGCGCCAGCAGCTTGGAGACTCTTCAAGAGACCCAGTACTTC. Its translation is CASSLETLQETQYF.

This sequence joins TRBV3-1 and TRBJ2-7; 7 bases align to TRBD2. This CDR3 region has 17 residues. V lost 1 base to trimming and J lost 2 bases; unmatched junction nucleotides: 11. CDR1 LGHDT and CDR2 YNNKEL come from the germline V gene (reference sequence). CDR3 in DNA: TGTGCCAGCAGCCAAGTTATGTGGGCGGGGGACGCCTACGAGCAGTACTTC. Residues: CASSQVMWAGDAYEQYF.

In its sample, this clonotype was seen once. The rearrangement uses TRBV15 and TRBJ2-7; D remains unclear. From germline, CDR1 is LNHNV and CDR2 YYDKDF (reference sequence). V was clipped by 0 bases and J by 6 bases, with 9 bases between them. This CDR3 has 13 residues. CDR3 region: CATSRDKLSEQYF. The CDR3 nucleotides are TGTGCCACCAGCAGAGACAAGCTGAGCGAGCAGTACTTC.